This section outlines one T cell receptor (beta chain) sequence together with its context. Its target is not known. Produced via immunoSEQ multiplex PCR; TCRdb's table is partial and in-frame only. The sample has tens of thousands of clones; about 83% are singletons. This sample stems from a study of OX40 agonist ivuxolimab in advanced cancers. Study-level points and caveats: More expanded clones were found, on average, in CD8+ than in CD4+ T cells.

The V end was cut by 3 bases, the J end by 7 bases, with 13 bases between. Germline V gene sequence: CDR1 SGHTA, CDR2 FQGNSA. The CDR3 length is 14 residues. The sequence was obtained from an adult with an advanced solid tumor such as melanoma, head and neck, liver or kidney cancer. Specimen: CD4+ or CD8+ T cells sorted from blood, collected in a trial of the OX40 agonist ivuxolimab. The chain joins TRBV7-2 to TRBJ1-5; no definite D call. The CDR3, as DNA: TGTGCCAGCAGCTTCATCCCCCCGAACCAGCCCCAGCATTTT. Translated, it gives CASSFIPPNQPQHF.